A selection of T cell receptor beta chains follows, all from one sample in a study of shared clonotypes between healthy human individuals. Repertoires were generated with immunoSEQ multiplex PCR, while TCRdb's copy carries only in-frame clones and drops some. The sample lists 2 million to 2.5 million clones, more than 90% occurring once. The sequenced sample was naive CD4+ T cells sorted from blood. The receptors here all came from a man aged 18 to 35 in good health. Each CDR3 is given with its conserved first and last residue. D genes are given only for firm matches. Clone size is given for some rows only: seen once, a few or many times, or a class if the clone is expanded.

clone_size j_call v_call d_call cdr3_nt cdr3_aa
NA TRBJ1-1 TRBV19 NA TGTGCCAGTAGTACCTTCGGACAGCGGAACACTGAAGCTTTCTTT CASSTFGQRNTEAFF
NA TRBJ1-1 TRBV19 NA TGTGCCAGTAGTCAGGGTGTTGCGGTCACTGAAGCTTTCTTT CASSQGVAVTEAFF
NA TRBJ1-2 TRBV18 NA TGTGCCAGCTCACCAGGGCAGGGGCCACGCTACACCTTC CASSPGQGPRYTF
NA TRBJ1-5 TRBV30 NA TGTGCCTGGAGTGGGGACTTAGATCAGCCCCAGCATTTT CAWSGDLDQPQHF
NA TRBJ2-3 TRBV30 NA TGTGCCTGGAGTGTTTTCCCAGATACGCAGTATTTT CAWSVFPDTQYF
NA TRBJ2-7 TRBV10-3 NA TGTGCCATCATGGAGACTCCGGACGGCTACGAGCAGTACTTC CAIMETPDGYEQYF
NA TRBJ1-4 TRBV6-5 NA TGTGCCAGCGCCTGGACCCTTGCAACTAATGAAAAACTGTTTTTT CASAWTLATNEKLFF
NA TRBJ1-5 TRBV7-8 NA TGTGCCAGCAGCTTAACTGGGCAGGGTAGTCGGCCCCAGCATTTT CASSLTGQGSRPQHF
NA TRBJ2-1 TRBV18 NA TGTGCCAGCTCGTACCTGGAGGGCAATGAGCAGTTCTTC CASSYLEGNEQFF
NA TRBJ2-5 TRBV18 NA TGTGCCAGCTCACCACCATCTGTCGAGACCCAGTACTTC CASSPPSVETQYF
NA TRBJ1-2 TRBV28 NA TGTGCCAGCAGTTCACACACAGGGATCGGGATCGGCTACACCTTC CASSSHTGIGIGYTF
once TRBJ2-2 TRBV7-2 NA TGTGCCAGCAGCCGAGGGGGGACCGGGGAGCTGTTTTTT CASSRGGTGELFF
NA TRBJ1-3 TRBV28 NA TGTGCCAGCAGTGACATCCGCCTCTCTGGAAACACCATATATTTT CASSDIRLSGNTIYF
NA TRBJ2-2 TRBV5-5 NA TGTGCCAGCAGCTGGCGGACGGCGAACACCGGGGAGCTGTTTTTT CASSWRTANTGELFF
NA TRBJ1-2 TRBV6-5 NA TGTGCCAGCAGTTACTCGAGAGTCTCCTATGGCTACACCTTC CASSYSRVSYGYTF
NA TRBJ1-1 TRBV7-2 NA TGTGCCAGCAGCTTATTTGGGGGCCCGAACACTGAAGCTTTCTTT CASSLFGGPNTEAFF
NA TRBJ2-5 TRBV18 NA TGTGCCAGCTCACCAGACGCCATAAGGGAGACCCAGTACTTC CASSPDAIRETQYF
NA TRBJ2-2 TRBV27 NA TGTGCCAGCAAGGGGAGGACTAACACCGGGGAGCTGTTTTTT CASKGRTNTGELFF
NA TRBJ2-3 TRBV6-1 TRBD2 TGTGCCAGCAGACCCAGCGGGGGGGCCTTAGATACGCAGTATTTT CASRPSGGALDTQYF
NA TRBJ2-1 TRBV4-1 TRBD2 TGCGCCAGCAGCCCCGTCGGGGGGGGCAACTACAATGAGCAGTTCTTC CASSPVGGGNYNEQFF
NA TRBJ1-4 TRBV6-1 NA TGTGCCAGCAGCCCTTTTTGGGCCCCTAATGAAAAACTGTTTTTT CASSPFWAPNEKLFF
NA TRBJ2-7 TRBV5-6 NA TGTGCCAGCAGCTTTTCTAGGCCGCTCGCAACCTACGAGCAGTACTTC CASSFSRPLATYEQYF
NA TRBJ1-1 TRBV28 NA TGTGCCAGCAGTTTTAATACCCCCCGACCGACAGCCAACACTGAAGCTTTCTTT CASSFNTPRPTANTEAFF
NA TRBJ2-5 TRBV5-4 TRBD2 TGTGCCAGCAGCCCGATCGACCGACTAGCGGGGGTCCAAGAGACCCAGTACTTC CASSPIDRLAGVQETQYF
NA TRBJ2-2 TRBV2 TRBD1 TGTGCCAGCAGAGGGACAGTGTCCACCGGGGAGCTGTTTTTT CASRGTVSTGELFF
NA TRBJ2-2 TRBV2 TRBD1 TGTGCCAGCAGTGAAATTCCGGGGACAGGGATTAAGAACACCGGGGAGCTGTTTTTT CASSEIPGTGIKNTGELFF
NA TRBJ2-3 TRBV9 NA TGTGCCAGCAGCGTAGCGGGGGGCCTAACTCCTAGCACAGATACGCAGTATTTT CASSVAGGLTPSTDTQYF